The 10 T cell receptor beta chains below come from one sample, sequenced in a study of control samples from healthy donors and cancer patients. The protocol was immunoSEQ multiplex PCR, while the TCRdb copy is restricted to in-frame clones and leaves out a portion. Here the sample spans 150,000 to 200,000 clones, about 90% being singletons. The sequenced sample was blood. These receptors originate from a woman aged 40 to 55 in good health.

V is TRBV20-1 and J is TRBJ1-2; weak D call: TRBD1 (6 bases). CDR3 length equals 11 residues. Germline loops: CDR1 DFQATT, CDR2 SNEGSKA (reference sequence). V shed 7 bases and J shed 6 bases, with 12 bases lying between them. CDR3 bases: TGCAGTGTACGGAGGGGGGATGGCTACACCTTC. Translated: CSVRRGDGYTF.

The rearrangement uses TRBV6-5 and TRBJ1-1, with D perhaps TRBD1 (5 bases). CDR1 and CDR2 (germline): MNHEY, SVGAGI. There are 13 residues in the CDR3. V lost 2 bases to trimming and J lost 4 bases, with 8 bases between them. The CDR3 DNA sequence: TGTGCCAGCAGTTACAGGGGTGGCACTGAAGCTTTCTTT. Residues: CASSYRGGTEAFF.

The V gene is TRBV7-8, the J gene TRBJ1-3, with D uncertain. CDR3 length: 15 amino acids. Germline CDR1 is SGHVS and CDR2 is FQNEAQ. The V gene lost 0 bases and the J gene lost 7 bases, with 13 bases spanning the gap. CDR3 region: CASSLAGAGVNTIYF. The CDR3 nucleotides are TGTGCCAGCAGCTTAGCTGGCGCCGGGGTGAACACCATATATTTT. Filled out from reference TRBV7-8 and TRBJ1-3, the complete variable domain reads GAGVSQSPRYKVAKRGQDVALRCDPISGHVSLFWYQQALGQGPEFLTYFQNEAQLDKSGLPSDRFFAERPEGSVSTLKIQRTQQEDSAVYLCASSLAGAGVNTIYFGEGSWLTVV.

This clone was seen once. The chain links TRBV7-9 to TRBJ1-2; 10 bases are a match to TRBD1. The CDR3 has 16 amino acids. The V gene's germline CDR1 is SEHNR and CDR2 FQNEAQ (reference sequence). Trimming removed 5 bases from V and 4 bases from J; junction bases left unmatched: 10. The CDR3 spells CASSAPGTGEIYGYTF. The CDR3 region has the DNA TGTGCCAGCAGCGCTCCCGGGACAGGGGAAATCTATGGCTACACCTTC.

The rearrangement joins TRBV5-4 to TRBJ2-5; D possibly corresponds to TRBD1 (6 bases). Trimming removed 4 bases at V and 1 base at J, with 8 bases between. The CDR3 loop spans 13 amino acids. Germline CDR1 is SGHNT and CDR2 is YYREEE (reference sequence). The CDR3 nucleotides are TGTGCCAGCAGCCCGGACAGCCAAGAGACCCAGTACTTC. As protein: CASSPDSQETQYF. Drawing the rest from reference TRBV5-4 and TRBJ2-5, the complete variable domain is ETGVTQSPTHLIKTRGQQVTLRCSSQSGHNTVSWYQQALGQGPQFIFQYYREEENGRGNFPPRFSGLQFPNYSSELNVNALELDDSALYLCASSPDSQETQYFGPGTRLLVL.

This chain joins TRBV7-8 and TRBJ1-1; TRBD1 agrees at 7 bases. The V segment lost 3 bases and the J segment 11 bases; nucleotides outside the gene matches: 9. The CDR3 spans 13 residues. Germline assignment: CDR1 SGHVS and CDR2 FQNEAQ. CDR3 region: CASSFDRDLWAFF. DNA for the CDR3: TGTGCCAGCAGCTTTGACAGGGACCTTTGGGCTTTCTTT.

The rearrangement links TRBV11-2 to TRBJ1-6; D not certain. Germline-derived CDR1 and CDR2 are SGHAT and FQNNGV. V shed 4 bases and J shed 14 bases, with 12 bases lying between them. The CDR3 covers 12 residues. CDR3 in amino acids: CASSSAWGSLHF. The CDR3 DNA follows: TGTGCCAGCAGCTCCGCATGGGGATCCCTCCACTTT.

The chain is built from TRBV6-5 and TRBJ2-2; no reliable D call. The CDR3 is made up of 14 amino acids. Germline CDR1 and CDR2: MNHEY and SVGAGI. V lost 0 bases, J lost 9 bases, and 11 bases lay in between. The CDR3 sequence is CASSYSMLTRELFF. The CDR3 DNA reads TGTGCCAGCAGTTACTCGATGTTAACTAGGGAGCTGTTTTTT.

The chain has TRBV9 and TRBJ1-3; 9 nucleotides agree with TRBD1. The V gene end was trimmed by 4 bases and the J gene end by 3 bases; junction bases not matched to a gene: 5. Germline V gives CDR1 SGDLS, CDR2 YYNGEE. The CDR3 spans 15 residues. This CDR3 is CASSRGQGGGNTIYF. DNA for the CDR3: TGTGCCAGCAGCAGGGGACAGGGAGGTGGAAACACCATATATTTT. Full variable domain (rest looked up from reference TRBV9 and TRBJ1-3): DSGVTQTPKHLITATGQRVTLRCSPRSGDLSVYWYQQSLDQGLQFLIQYYNGEERAKGNILERFSAQQFPDLHSELNLSSLELGDSALYFCASSRGQGGGNTIYFGEGSWLTVV.

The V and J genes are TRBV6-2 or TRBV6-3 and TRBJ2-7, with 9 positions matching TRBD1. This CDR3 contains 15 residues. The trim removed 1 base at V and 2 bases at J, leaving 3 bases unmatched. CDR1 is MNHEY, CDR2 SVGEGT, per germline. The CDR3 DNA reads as TGTGCCAGCAGTTACTTACAGGGGGCCACCTACGAGCAGTACTTC. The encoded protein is CASSYLQGATYEQYF.